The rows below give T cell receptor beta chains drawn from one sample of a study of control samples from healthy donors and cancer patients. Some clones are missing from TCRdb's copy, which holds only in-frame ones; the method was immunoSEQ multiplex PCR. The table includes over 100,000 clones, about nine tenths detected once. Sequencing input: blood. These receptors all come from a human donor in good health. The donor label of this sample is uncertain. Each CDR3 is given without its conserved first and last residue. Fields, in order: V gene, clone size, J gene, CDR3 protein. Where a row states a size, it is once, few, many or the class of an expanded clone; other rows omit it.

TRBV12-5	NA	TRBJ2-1	ASGLGENEQF
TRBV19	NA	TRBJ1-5	ASSMGQRNQPQH
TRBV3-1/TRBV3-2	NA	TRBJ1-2	ASSQGGGFYGYT
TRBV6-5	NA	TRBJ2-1	ASSSPGLAGNEQF
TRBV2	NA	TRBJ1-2	ASRGGQGHGYT
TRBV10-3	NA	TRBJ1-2	AISESRGVGYGYT
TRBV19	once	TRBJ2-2	ASSIPVNTGELF
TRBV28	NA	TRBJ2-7	ASIQGTPYEQY
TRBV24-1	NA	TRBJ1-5	ATRLGPNQPQH
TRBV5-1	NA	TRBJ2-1	ASRLTGSSYNEQF
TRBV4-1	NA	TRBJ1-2	ASSQVPQWTGGDGYT
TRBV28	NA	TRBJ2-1	ASSLDRVCV
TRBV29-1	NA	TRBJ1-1	SVEGDTEAF
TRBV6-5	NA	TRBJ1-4	ASRAWTGGDEKLF
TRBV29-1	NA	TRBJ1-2	SVDRVGFYGYT
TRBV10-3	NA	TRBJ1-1	AISTTGANTEAF
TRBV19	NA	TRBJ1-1	ASTTRGLNTEAF
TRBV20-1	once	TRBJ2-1	SVSSLNEQF
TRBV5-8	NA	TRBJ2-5	ASSANLGTETQY
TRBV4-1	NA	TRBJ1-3	ASSSISSGNTIY
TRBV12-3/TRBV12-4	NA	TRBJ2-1	ASSFTRDNEQF
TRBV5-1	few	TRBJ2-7	ASNQAGSSYEQY